This is a list of T cell receptor beta chains from one sample in a study of T cells of healthy individuals. MiXCR, run by TCRdb on the 5' RACE reads, gives a single entry per CDR3 protein. Of 85,000 to 100,000 distinct CDR3 sequences listed, approximately 16% were seen once; the top ten hold 6% to 8%. The receptors here all came from a human donor in good health. Both conserved end residues are part of each CDR3.

>TRBJ2-6|TRBV12-3/TRBV12-4|16
CASSPRPRSGANVLTF
>TRBJ2-7|TRBV5-6|11
CASSRTVEQYF
>TRBJ2-3|TRBV7-8|13
CASRRGGTDTQYF
>TRBJ2-1|TRBV6-2/TRBV6-3|18
CASSYRLDAGDSDNEQFF
>TRBJ2-3|TRBV11-2|16
CASSFTWDLGGDTQYF
>TRBJ1-3|TRBV15|16
CATSPKGSPTGNTIYF
>TRBJ2-7|TRBV5-1|16
CASSWGGTDPKDEQYF
>TRBJ2-5|TRBV9|14
CASSVAPGRETQYF
>TRBJ2-3|TRBV6-2/TRBV6-3|14
CASSPLMMSDTQYF
>TRBJ1-3|TRBV2|17
CASSSLRDRGSGNTIYF
>TRBJ2-3|TRBV4-3|16
CASSQEGTQEGDTQYF
>TRBJ2-1|TRBV10-3|13
CAISVPLRGEQFF
>TRBJ2-6|TRBV20-1|18
CSARRGLASHSGANVLTF